One and the same sample provided the 30 T cell receptor beta chains below, sequenced in a study of beta chain features in type 1 diabetes. cDNA synthesis used the whole RNA isolate, giving expressed TCRB sequences. The method was immunoSEQ multiplex PCR; TCRdb's version includes in-frame clones alone and lacks a portion of them. The sample has under 50,000 clones; over 50% are singletons. The sequencing sample was made of Tregs from blood. The receptors here all came from a woman aged 18-35 years in good health.

This clone was seen a handful of times. This chain joins TRBV18 and TRBJ2-7; 9 nucleotides align to TRBD2. V shed 6 bases and J 3 bases; nucleotides not matched to a gene: 3. This CDR3 comprises 13 residues. The V gene's germline CDR1 is KGHSH and CDR2 LQKENI. The CDR3 sequence: CASSSGRGYEQYF. In DNA, the CDR3 is TGTGCCAGCTCTAGCGGGAGAGGCTACGAGCAGTACTTC.

The chain recombines TRBV16 with TRBJ1-2, with D perhaps matching TRBD1 (6 bases). The V and J ends lost 7 bases and 2 bases respectively, with 14 bases between them. From germline, CDR1 is KGHSY and CDR2 FQNENV. This CDR3 spans 14 amino acids. CDR3 loop: CASTRQALNYGYTF. CDR3 DNA: TGTGCCAGCACCCGACAGGCGTTAAACTATGGCTACACCTTC.

The chain carries TRBV5-1 and TRBJ2-3; 7 nucleotides line up with TRBD2. Trimming cost V 4 bases and J 1 base; bases outside gene matches: 9. The CDR3 consists of 16 residues. Germline V lookup: CDR1 SGHRS, CDR2 YFSETQ. DNA of the CDR3: TGCGCCAGCAGCCTTGGGGCGGGAGCTGGCACAGATACGCAGTATTTT. This gives the protein CASSLGAGAGTDTQYF.

The CDR3 sequence is CASSWDTSFGYTF. CDR3 nucleotides: TGTGCCAGCAGTTGGGACACGTCCTTCGGCTACACCTTC. The chain couples TRBV28 to TRBJ1-2, with TRBD1 as a possible D gene (6 bases). The CDR3 runs 13 residues. With 4 bases removed from V and 8 bases from J, the gap between germline ends came to 14 bases. The V gene's germline CDR1 is MDHEN and CDR2 SYDVKM.

This chain links TRBV14 with TRBJ2-1; tentatively, D is TRBD1 (6 bases). V shed 4 bases and J shed 3 bases, with 13 bases lying between them. Germline loops: CDR1 SGHDN, CDR2 FVKESK. This CDR3 is 15 amino acids long. The CDR3 region has the DNA TGTGCCAGCAGCCTTACCGGGACAATCTACAATGAGCAGTTCTTC. It is translated as CASSLTGTIYNEQFF. Full variable domain (missing parts from reference TRBV14 and TRBJ2-1): EAGVTQFPSHSVIEKGQTVTLRCDPISGHDNLYWYRRVMGKEIKFLLHFVKESKQDESGMPNNRFLAERTGGTYSTLKVQPAELEDSGVYFCASSLTGTIYNEQFFGPGTRLTVL.

The chain joins TRBV28 to TRBJ2-2; D possibly corresponds to TRBD1 (6 bases). The CDR3 runs 15 residues. V shed 3 bases and J shed 7 bases, with 15 bases lying between them. Germline CDR1 MDHEN, CDR2 SYDVKM. The CDR3 nucleotides read TGTGCCAGCAGTTTTCTGGGCAGGGGAAACGGGGAGCTGTTTTTT. Its translation is CASSFLGRGNGELFF. The full variable domain, completed using reference TRBV28 and TRBJ2-2, is DVKVTQSSRYLVKRTGEKVFLECVQDMDHENMFWYRQDPGLGLRLIYFSYDVKMKEKGDIPEGYSVSREKKERFSLILESASTNQTSMYLCASSFLGRGNGELFFGEGSRLTVL.

The rearrangement links TRBV15 to TRBJ2-3; TRBD2 matches at 8 bases. CDR3 size: 14 residues. The trim removed 6 bases at V and 2 bases at J, leaving 4 bases unmatched. Germline lookup yields CDR1 LNHNV and CDR2 YYDKDF (reference sequence). CDR3 nucleotide sequence: TGTGCCACCAGAGCTAGCGGGCCCACAGATACGCAGTATTTT. This codes for CATRASGPTDTQYF.

This clone was counted once. The CDR3 bases are TGTGCCAGCAGCCATATCCAGGGGAGCTATGGCTACACCTTC. Translated: CASSHIQGSYGYTF. V and J are TRBV5-4 and TRBJ1-2, with D maybe TRBD1 (6 bases). The germline V gene has CDR1 SGHNT and CDR2 YYREEE (reference sequence). V was shortened by 4 bases and J by 4 bases, with 14 bases between the two germline ends. The CDR3 covers 14 residues.

The chain couples TRBV28 to TRBJ1-1; D perhaps matches TRBD1 (5 bases). Trimming removed 4 bases from V and 1 base from J, with 13 bases in between. The CDR3 contains 15 residues. Germline CDR1 is MDHEN and CDR2 is SYDVKM. In DNA, the CDR3 is TGTGCCAGCAGTTCGCTGGGTCAGGGGAACACTGAAGCTTTCTTT. This gives the protein CASSSLGQGNTEAFF.

The chain is built from TRBV27 and TRBJ2-7; 8 nucleotides match TRBD1. There are 14 residues in the CDR3. The germline gives CDR1 MNHEY, CDR2 SMNVEV (reference sequence). The ends lost 5 bases at V and 5 bases at J; junction bases unmatched: 8. CDR3 nucleotide sequence: TGTGCCAGCAGTATTCGGACAGGGATCCACGAGCAGTACTTC. Its translation is CASSIRTGIHEQYF.

The chain carries TRBV30 and TRBJ2-7, with TRBD2 matching over 8 bases. The trim removed 1 base at V and 2 bases at J, leaving 7 bases unmatched. The CDR3 is made up of 15 amino acids. Looked up from germline, CDR1 is GTSNPN and CDR2 is SVGIG (reference sequence). As DNA, the CDR3 is TGTGCCTGGAGTGAAGGGCCGGGACTAGCCTACGAGCAGTACTTC. Protein product: CAWSEGPGLAYEQYF.

About this clone itself: A read error may account for a junction end that differs from germline. The rearrangement joins TRBV10-3 to TRBJ2-5, with 11 positions matching TRBD2. The CDR3 totals 14 residues. CDR1 is ENHRY and CDR2 is SYGVKD in the germline V gene. The DNA of the CDR3 is TGTGCCAGCAGTCTAGCGGGAGGACAAGAGACCCAGTACTTC. As protein: CASSLAGGQETQYF.

The V gene is TRBV18, the J gene TRBJ2-5, with D perhaps TRBD2 (7 bases). Trimming removed 0 bases at V and 9 bases at J, with 8 bases between. The CDR3 covers 12 residues. CDR1 is KGHSH and CDR2 is LQKENI in the germline V gene. The CDR3 protein is CASSPPGGPQYF. DNA of the CDR3: TGTGCCAGCTCACCACCCGGGGGGCCCCAGTACTTC.

V gene TRBV5-1 combines with J gene TRBJ2-1; 12 bases match TRBD2. Trimming removed 2 bases from V and 0 bases from J; junction bases left unmatched: 6. This CDR3 has 18 residues. The germline V gene has CDR1 SGHRS and CDR2 YFSETQ. This CDR3 is CASSLMTSGSLSYNEQFF. Written as DNA, the CDR3 is TGCGCCAGCAGCTTAATGACTAGCGGGAGCCTCTCCTACAATGAGCAGTTCTTC.

The chain is built from TRBV7-2 and TRBJ2-5; D gene unclear. The DNA matches TRBJ2-7 better at its end, which makes the J call doubtful. Germline V gene data show CDR1 as SGHTA and CDR2 as FQGNSA. The CDR3 totals 12 residues. This chain's CDR3 is CASSPPSYEQYF. As DNA, the CDR3 is TGTGCCAGCAGCCCTCCTTCCTACGAGCAGTACTTC.

This sequence joins TRBV5-1 and TRBJ1-1, with D possibly being TRBD1 (6 bases). Trimming shortened V by 6 bases and J by 0 bases, and 9 bases separated the two germline ends. The CDR3 loop spans 13 amino acids. CDR1 and CDR2 (germline): SGHRS, YFSETQ. The CDR3 protein is CASTGQLNTEAFF. The CDR3 region has the DNA TGCGCCAGCACCGGACAGTTGAACACTGAAGCTTTCTTT. Supplemented by reference TRBV5-1 and TRBJ1-1, the full variable domain reads KAGVTQTPRYLIKTRGQQVTLSCSPISGHRSVSWYQQTPGQGLQFLFEYFSETQRNKGNFPGRFSGRQFSNSRSEMNVSTLELGDSALYLCASTGQLNTEAFFGQGTRLTVV.

The chain recombines TRBV28 with TRBJ1-1; a weak D match, TRBD1 (5 bases). Germline V gene lookup returns CDR1 MDHEN and CDR2 SYDVKM. This CDR3 is built from 15 residues. The germline V and J ends were trimmed by 4 bases and 0 bases, with 12 bases remaining between them. CDR3 bases: TGTGCCAGCAGTTCGGGGGGACGGCTGAACACTGAAGCTTTCTTT. This translates into CASSSGGRLNTEAFF.

V and J are TRBV28 and TRBJ1-5, with D possibly matching TRBD1 (5 bases). The CDR3 is made up of 12 amino acids. Per germline, CDR1 MDHEN and CDR2 SYDVKM. V was pared by 6 bases and J by 5 bases, with 8 bases between. CDR3 sequence reads: CASRWGDQPQHF. The CDR3 bases are TGTGCCAGCAGGTGGGGGGATCAGCCCCAGCATTTT.

This clone was counted only a few times. The chain couples TRBV5-4 to TRBJ1-2; maybe TRBD1 (6 bases). Germline values: CDR1 SGHNT, CDR2 YYREEE (reference sequence). V lost 4 bases and J lost 4, with 14 bases in between. This CDR3 comprises 14 residues. The CDR3 region has the DNA TGTGCCAGCAGCCTCGACAGGAAACCCTATGGCTACACCTTC. It translates to CASSLDRKPYGYTF.

This clone was seen a few times. The J gene is TRBJ2-2, the V gene TRBV21-1; TRBD1, as called in the table, went unchecked against the DNA. TRBV21-1 is recorded as a pseudogene. The CDR3 sequence is 13 residues long. The DNA of the CDR3 is TGTGCCAGCAATCTCAGGGGAACCGGGGAGCTGTTTTTT. This gives the protein CASNLRGTGELFF.

The chain uses TRBV7-3 and TRBJ2-3, with D perhaps TRBD2 (6 bases). Looked up from germline, CDR1 is SGHTA and CDR2 is FQGTGA. Trimming stripped 4 bases from V and 0 bases from J, with 20 bases between. This CDR3 is built from 18 residues. Here the CDR3 DNA reads TGTGCCAGCAGCTATGGGGGGACGGGGATGGGGAGCACAGATACGCAGTATTTT. Its protein product is CASSYGGTGMGSTDTQYF.

V and J are TRBV28 and TRBJ1-2; the match to TRBD1 covers 7 bases. The junction had 10 bases not matched to a gene; V was cut back by 8 bases and J by 1 base. CDR3 length equals 15 residues. Germline-derived CDR1 and CDR2 are MDHEN and SYDVKM. CDR3 amino acids: CASRQGRGSNYGYTF. CDR3 bases: TGTGCCAGCCGACAGGGACGGGGGAGTAACTATGGCTACACCTTC.

J is TRBJ1-1 and V is TRBV27; 8 bases map to TRBD1. J lost 1 base, V lost 8 bases, and 6 bases had no gene match. CDR3 length: 14 residues. Looked up from germline, CDR1 is MNHEY and CDR2 is SMNVEV (reference sequence). The CDR3 region is CASASGTGNTEAFF. The CDR3 DNA is TGTGCCAGCGCTTCCGGGACAGGGAACACTGAAGCTTTCTTT.

The gene calls are TRBV5-1 and TRBJ1-5, with D perhaps matching TRBD1 (5 bases). This CDR3 has 15 amino acids. Germline-derived CDR1 and CDR2 are SGHRS and YFSETQ. Trimming pared 7 bases from V and 3 bases from J, leaving 17 bases between. CDR3 DNA sequence: TGCGCCAGCCGAGAACAGGCAAACCCCAATCAGCCCCAGCATTTT. This encodes CASREQANPNQPQHF.

The V call is TRBV5-1, the J call TRBJ2-7; TRBD1 matches at 8 bases. The germline V gene encodes CDR1 SGHRS and CDR2 YFSETQ. V was clipped by 0 bases and J by 6 bases; unmatched bases: 8. The CDR3 extends over 15 amino acids. This CDR3 is CASSLGGQGRGEQYF. CDR3 nucleotides: TGCGCCAGCAGCTTGGGCGGACAGGGTAGGGGCGAGCAGTACTTC.

This chain connects TRBV2 to TRBJ2-2; 8 bases agree with TRBD2. Germline CDR1 SNHLY, CDR2 FYNNEI. After removal of 9 bases from V and 0 bases from J, the junction contained 3 bases not matched to a gene. This CDR3 contains 14 residues. CDR3 DNA: TGTGCCAGTTCGGGACTAGCGAACACCGGGGAGCTGTTTTTT. Encoded protein: CASSGLANTGELFF.

The V call is TRBV15, the J call TRBJ2-7; TRBD1 aligns across 9 bases. The V gene end was trimmed by 0 bases and the J gene end by 3 bases; junction bases not matched to a gene: 9. Per the germline V gene, CDR1 is LNHNV and CDR2 is YYDKDF (reference sequence). The CDR3 has 17 amino acids. This CDR3 is CATSRDRGTGNLYEQYF. The DNA of the CDR3 is TGTGCCACCAGCAGAGACCGAGGGACAGGGAATCTCTACGAGCAGTACTTC.

The rearrangement links TRBV5-1 to TRBJ1-1, with D possibly TRBD1 on 5 matching bases. CDR1 and CDR2 (germline): SGHRS, YFSETQ. The CDR3 runs to 15 residues. Trimming took 4 bases from V and 0 from J, leaving 13 bases between them. The CDR3 loop reads CASSIQQAMNTEAFF. The CDR3 coding sequence is TGCGCCAGCAGCATCCAACAGGCCATGAACACTGAAGCTTTCTTT.

V and J are TRBV7-8 and TRBJ1-5, with 12 nucleotides matching TRBD1. Germline values: CDR1 SGHVS, CDR2 FQNEAQ. The CDR3 extends over 16 amino acids. Trimming took 2 bases from V and 7 from J; bases not matched to a gene: 6. The CDR3 nucleotides are TGTGCCAGCAGCTTACGGGACAGGGGGCTGGGCCAGCCCCAGCATTTT. Protein sequence: CASSLRDRGLGQPQHF.

This chain connects TRBV2 to TRBJ1-5; 7 nucleotides agree with TRBD1. Germline V CDR1 and CDR2: SNHLY, FYNNEI. Trimming at V came to 7 bases and at J to 5 bases, leaving 8 bases not matched to a gene. This CDR3 comprises 14 residues. CDR3: CASTEHRGYQPQHF. CDR3 DNA sequence: TGTGCCAGCACCGAGCACAGGGGATATCAGCCCCAGCATTTT.